This TCR beta chain was recovered during a study of blood T cell repertoires in COVID-19. For the study at large: Italy, Spain and the United States were the sources of the convalescent and acute COVID-19 samples.

This CDR3 is built from 12 residues. Per germline, CDR1 LGHDT and CDR2 YNNKEL (reference sequence). V lost 0 bases, J lost 8 bases, and 7 bases lay in between. Original processing notes: Estimation of nucleated cell counts relied on the amplification of reference gene primers. Assay: immunoSEQ multiplex PCR; the TCRdb copy retains only in-frame clones and omits some. That table gives V, J and clone size, and the DNA gave D and trimming. The sample holds over 200,000 clones; around 89% are singletons and the top ten take about 0.99%. Source material: peripheral blood. This chain joins TRBV3-1 (or the pseudogene TRBV3-2) and TRBJ1-1, with D maybe TRBD1 (5 bases). The sequence was collected from a woman aged 40 to 50 who had recovered from COVID-19. The CDR3 spells CASSQDGAEAFF. CDR3 nucleotide sequence: TGTGCCAGCAGCCAAGATGGGGCCGAAGCTTTCTTT.